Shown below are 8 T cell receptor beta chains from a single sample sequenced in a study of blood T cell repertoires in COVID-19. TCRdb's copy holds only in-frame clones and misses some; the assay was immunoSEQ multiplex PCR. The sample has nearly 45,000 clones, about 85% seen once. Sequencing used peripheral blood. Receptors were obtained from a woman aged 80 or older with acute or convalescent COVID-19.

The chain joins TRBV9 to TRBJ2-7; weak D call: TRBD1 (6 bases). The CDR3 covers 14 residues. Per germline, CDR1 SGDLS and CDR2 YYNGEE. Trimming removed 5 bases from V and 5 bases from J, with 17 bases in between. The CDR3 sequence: CASSKGGTFDEQYF. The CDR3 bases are TGTGCCAGCAGTAAAGGGGGTACCTTCGACGAGCAGTACTTC.

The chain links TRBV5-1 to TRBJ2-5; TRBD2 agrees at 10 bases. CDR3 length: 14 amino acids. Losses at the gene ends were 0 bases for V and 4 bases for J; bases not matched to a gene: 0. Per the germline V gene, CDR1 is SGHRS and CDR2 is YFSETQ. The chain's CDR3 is CASSLGLAGETQYF. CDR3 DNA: TGCGCCAGCAGCTTGGGACTAGCGGGAGAGACCCAGTACTTC. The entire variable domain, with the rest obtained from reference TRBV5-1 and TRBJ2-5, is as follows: KAGVTQTPRYLIKTRGQQVTLSCSPISGHRSVSWYQQTPGQGLQFLFEYFSETQRNKGNFPGRFSGRQFSNSRSEMNVSTLELGDSALYLCASSLGLAGETQYFGPGTRLLVL.

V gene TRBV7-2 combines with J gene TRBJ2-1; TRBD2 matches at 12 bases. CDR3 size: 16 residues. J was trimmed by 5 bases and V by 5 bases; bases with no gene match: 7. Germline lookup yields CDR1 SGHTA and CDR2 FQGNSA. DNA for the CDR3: TGTGCCAGCAGCCCCCTCGGACTAGCGGGAAACAATGAGCAGTTCTTC. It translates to CASSPLGLAGNNEQFF.

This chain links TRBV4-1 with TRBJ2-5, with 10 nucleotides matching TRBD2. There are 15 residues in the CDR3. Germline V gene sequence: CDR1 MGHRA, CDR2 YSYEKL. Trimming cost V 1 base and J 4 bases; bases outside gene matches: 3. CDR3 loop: CASSQAGLARETQYF. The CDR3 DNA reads TGCGCCAGCAGCCAAGCGGGACTAGCGAGAGAGACCCAGTACTTC.

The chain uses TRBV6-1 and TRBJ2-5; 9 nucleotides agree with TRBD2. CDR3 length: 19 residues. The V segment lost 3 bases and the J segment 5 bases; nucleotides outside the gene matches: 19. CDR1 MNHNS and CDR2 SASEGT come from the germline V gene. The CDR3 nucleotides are TGTGCCAGCAGTGAGGCCCGTGGAGTGGGCGGGAGGGCCGAGGAGACCCAGTACTTC. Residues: CASSEARGVGGRAEETQYF.

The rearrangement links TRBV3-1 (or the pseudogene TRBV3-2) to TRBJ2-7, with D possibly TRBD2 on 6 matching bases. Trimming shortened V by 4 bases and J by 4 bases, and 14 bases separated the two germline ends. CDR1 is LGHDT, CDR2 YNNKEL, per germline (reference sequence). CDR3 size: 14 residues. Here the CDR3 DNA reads TGTGCCAGCAGCCGGGACTTTTTTGGGTACGAGCAGTACTTC. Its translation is CASSRDFFGYEQYF.

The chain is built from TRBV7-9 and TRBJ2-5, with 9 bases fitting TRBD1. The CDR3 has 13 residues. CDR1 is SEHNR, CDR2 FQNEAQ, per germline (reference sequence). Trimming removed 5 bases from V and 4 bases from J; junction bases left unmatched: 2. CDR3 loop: CASSPDRGETQYF. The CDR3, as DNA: TGTGCCAGCAGCCCGGACAGGGGAGAGACCCAGTACTTC.

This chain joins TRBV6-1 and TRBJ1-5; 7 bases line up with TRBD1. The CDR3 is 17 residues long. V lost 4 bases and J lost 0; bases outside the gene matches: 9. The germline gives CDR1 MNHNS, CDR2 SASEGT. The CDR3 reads CASSARQGENSNQPQHF. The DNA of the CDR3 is TGTGCCAGCAGTGCGAGGCAGGGGGAAAATAGCAATCAGCCCCAGCATTTT.